This T cell receptor beta chain was retrieved from a study of blood T cell repertoires in COVID-19. The ends were cut back, 0 bases at V and 6 bases at J, with 14 bases in the middle. Germline V gene data show CDR1 as MNHEY and CDR2 as SVGAGI. This CDR3 spans 15 amino acids. Here immunoSEQ multiplex PCR was the method, and the copy in TCRdb shows in-frame clones only, minus some. The sample yields 250,000 to 350,000 clones, around 90% seen once. This sequence joins TRBV6-5 and TRBJ1-2; D gene uncertain. The sequence derives from a man aged 18 to 35 who had recovered from COVID-19. Sequenced: peripheral blood. This CDR3 is CASSYSAGLSHGYTF. The DNA of the CDR3 is TGTGCCAGCAGTTACTCGGCAGGTTTGAGCCATGGCTACACCTTC.